The rows below give T cell receptor beta chains drawn from one sample of a study of cytomegalovirus exposure and HLA in healthy donors. Sequencing used immunoSEQ multiplex PCR; TCRdb keeps in-frame clones, though not all of them. The sample comprises some 60,000 clones, around 86% of which are singletons, and roughly 10% rests with the top ten. The sample taken for sequencing was PBMCs. These receptors came from a female donor in good health and CMV-seronegative. Both conserved end residues are part of each CDR3. D genes are given only for firm matches. Expanded clones are given a class, and other clones once, few, many or no size at all.

CDR3 | DNA | size | V | D | J
CASSWGLFNEKLFF | TGTGCCAGCAGCTGGGGACTGTTTAATGAAAAACTGTTTTTT | NA | TRBV11-2 | NA | TRBJ1-4
CASSLVSSTDTQYF | TGTGCCAGCAGCTTAGTCTCTAGCACAGATACGCAGTATTTT | NA | TRBV11-2 | NA | TRBJ2-3
CASSSSGGGTDTQYF | TGTGCCAGCAGCTCTAGCGGGGGGGGCACAGATACGCAGTATTTT | NA | TRBV7-3 | TRBD2 | TRBJ2-3
CASSPQGVPSGANVLTF | TGTGCCAGCAGCCCCCAGGGGGTCCCCTCTGGGGCCAACGTCCTGACTTTC | NA | TRBV5-4 | TRBD1 | TRBJ2-6
CASSEAMGQGARSEKLFF | TGTGCCAGCAGTGAAGCGATGGGACAGGGGGCGCGGAGTGAAAAACTGTTTTTT | once | TRBV6-1 | TRBD1 | TRBJ1-4
CASSLPTGLAGVHYEQYF | TGTGCCAGCAGCTTACCCACGGGACTAGCGGGGGTTCACTACGAGCAGTACTTC | once | TRBV7-8 | TRBD2 | TRBJ2-7
CASSLQAASGGIGTYEQYF | TGTGCCAGCAGCTTGCAGGCGGCTAGCGGGGGGATCGGGACCTACGAGCAGTACTTC | NA | TRBV5-5 | TRBD2 | TRBJ2-7
CASSGLAGGDTQYF | TGTGCCAGCAGTGGGTTAGCGGGAGGTGATACGCAGTATTTT | NA | TRBV6-1 | TRBD2 | TRBJ2-3
CASSQMGLVPGELFF | TGCGCCAGCAGCCAAATGGGACTAGTTCCCGGGGAGCTGTTTTTT | NA | TRBV4-3 | TRBD2 | TRBJ2-2
CASSRQVDQPQHF | TGTGCCAGCAGTCGACAGGTGGATCAGCCCCAGCATTTT | NA | TRBV7-8 | NA | TRBJ1-5
CSVVAGGPDEQYF | TGCAGCGTTGTAGCGGGAGGGCCCGACGAGCAGTACTTC | NA | TRBV29-1 | TRBD2 | TRBJ2-7
CASSHGLAGGDGTDTQYF | TGTGCCAGTAGCCACGGACTAGCGGGGGGCGATGGCACAGATACGCAGTATTTT | NA | TRBV19 | TRBD2 | TRBJ2-3
CASSLAGDYYSNLGTQYF | TGTGCCAGCAGCTTGGCTGGGGACTACTACTCTAACCTGGGGACCCAGTACTTC | NA | TRBV5-6 | TRBD2 | TRBJ2-5
CASSRDRGRVNTEAFF | TGTGCCAGCAGCAGGGACAGGGGGCGCGTGAACACTGAAGCTTTCTTT | NA | TRBV13 | TRBD1 | TRBJ1-1
CASSWGDRGYETQYF | TGCGCCAGCAGCTGGGGGGACAGGGGTTATGAGACCCAGTACTTC | NA | TRBV5-1 | TRBD1 | TRBJ2-5
CASSLSIWSGPGGELFF | TGTGCCAGCAGCTTAAGTATTTGGAGCGGACCGGGCGGGGAGCTGTTTTTT | NA | TRBV7-8 | NA | TRBJ2-2
CASSLVQGNYNEQFF | TGCGCCAGCAGCTTGGTTCAGGGTAACTACAATGAGCAGTTCTTC | NA | TRBV5-1 | NA | TRBJ2-1
CASSSGLPIRALHF | TGTGCCAGCAGCTCGGGACTCCCAATTAGGGCCCTCCACTTT | NA | TRBV7-8 | NA | TRBJ1-6
CASSLRTGGRTEAFF | TGTGCCAGCAGCCTTCGGACAGGGGGCAGGACTGAAGCTTTCTTT | NA | TRBV9 | TRBD1 | TRBJ1-1
CASSLEPGGITDTQYF | TGTGCCAGCAGCTTAGAACCGGGAGGCATCACAGATACGCAGTATTTT | NA | TRBV11-1 | TRBD2 | TRBJ2-3
CASSEEWGGSYEQYF | TGTGCCAGCAGTGAAGAATGGGGGGGATCCTACGAGCAGTACTTC | NA | TRBV6-1 | TRBD2 | TRBJ2-7
CASSLTSGGYYNEQFF | TGTGCCAGCAGTCTCACTAGCGGGGGGTACTACAATGAGCAGTTCTTC | NA | TRBV7-3 | TRBD2 | TRBJ2-1
CAWSEGYSNQPQHF | TGTGCCTGGAGTGAGGGGTATAGCAATCAGCCCCAGCATTTT | once | TRBV30 | NA | TRBJ1-5
CASSLPGTGGINYGYTF | TGTGCCAGCAGTTTACCTGGGACAGGGGGGATTAACTATGGCTACACCTTC | once | TRBV28 | TRBD1 | TRBJ1-2
CASSPASGLQDEQFF | TGTGCCAGCAGCCCTGCTAGCGGCCTACAGGATGAGCAGTTCTTC | NA | TRBV14 | TRBD2 | TRBJ2-1
CASRPGLAGVLGELFF | TGTGCCAGCAGGCCGGGACTAGCGGGAGTTCTCGGGGAGCTGTTTTTT | NA | TRBV28 | TRBD2 | TRBJ2-2
CASSPESRAGNTIYF | TGTGCCAGCTCACCAGAATCGAGGGCTGGAAACACCATATATTTT | NA | TRBV18 | NA | TRBJ1-3
CASSLGTSASDTQYF | TGTGCCAGCAGCTTAGGGACTAGCGCCTCAGATACGCAGTATTTT | NA | TRBV11-2 | TRBD2 | TRBJ2-3
CASSLGGTNTGELFF | TGTGCCAGCAGTTTAGGAGGGACGAACACCGGGGAGCTGTTTTTT | NA | TRBV28 | NA | TRBJ2-2
CASSSGLAGVRTKNIQYF | TGTGCCAGCAGCTCCGGACTAGCGGGAGTGCGGACCAAAAACATTCAGTACTTC | NA | TRBV7-9 | TRBD2 | TRBJ2-4
CSVEAGTGLDRRYYEQYF | TGCAGCGTTGAAGCGGGGACAGGATTAGATCGAAGGTACTACGAGCAGTACTTC | NA | TRBV29-1 | TRBD1 | TRBJ2-7
CASSLETWRDEQYF | TGTGCCAGCAGCTTAGAGACATGGCGGGACGAGCAGTACTTC | once | TRBV7-9 | NA | TRBJ2-7
CASSLDRFGEQFF | TGTGCCAGCAGCTTGGATCGGTTCGGTGAGCAGTTCTTC | once | TRBV5-4 | NA | TRBJ2-1
CASRGGRESTEAFF | TGTGCCAGTAGGGGAGGCAGGGAGAGCACTGAAGCTTTCTTT | few | TRBV19 | NA | TRBJ1-1
CASRGTSGGADTQYF | TGTGCCAGCAGGGGGACTAGCGGGGGTGCAGATACGCAGTATTTT | NA | TRBV21-1 | NA | TRBJ2-3
CASSFGQGASEQFF | TGTGCCAGCTCCTTTGGACAGGGGGCAAGTGAGCAGTTCTTC | NA | TRBV9 | TRBD1 | TRBJ2-1
CASSYTGGGTEAFF | TGCGCCAGCAGCTATACAGGGGGAGGGACTGAAGCTTTCTTT | NA | TRBV5-1 | TRBD1 | TRBJ1-1
CSVTGLWGQGVHEQFF | TGCAGCGTGACGGGGTTGTGGGGACAGGGGGTCCATGAGCAGTTCTTC | NA | TRBV29-1 | TRBD1 | TRBJ2-1
CASSLASQFEGYTF | TGTGCCAGCAGCTTAGCCTCTCAATTCGAGGGCTACACCTTC | NA | TRBV11-1 | NA | TRBJ1-2
CASSRQGPTNTGELFF | TGTGCCAGCAGTCGACAGGGCCCCACGAACACCGGGGAGCTGTTTTTT | NA | TRBV2 | TRBD1 | TRBJ2-2
CASSPQTRAGEQFF | TGTGCCAGCAGCCCCCAGACTCGCGCGGGGGAGCAGTTCTTC | NA | TRBV7-2 | NA | TRBJ2-1
CASSYSTGLTEAFF | TGTGCCAGCAGTTACTCGACAGGGTTAACTGAAGCTTTCTTT | NA | TRBV6-5 | TRBD1 | TRBJ1-1
CASFGGEEERGYTF | TGTGCCAGCTTCGGTGGGGAGGAGGAGAGAGGCTACACCTTC | NA | TRBV2 | NA | TRBJ1-2
CASSLSWTVSTDTEAFF | TGTGCCAGTAGTCTTTCCTGGACAGTTTCTACGGACACTGAAGCTTTCTTT | once | TRBV19 | NA | TRBJ1-1
CASSDRIAKNIQYF | TGTGCCAGCAGTGACAGGATAGCCAAAAACATTCAGTACTTC | NA | TRBV6-6 | NA | TRBJ2-4
CASSHEGLGSWGYNEQFF | TGCGCCAGCAGCCACGAGGGACTAGGATCCTGGGGCTACAATGAGCAGTTCTTC | NA | TRBV4-3 | TRBD2 | TRBJ2-1
CASSFTGGQETQYF | TGTGCCAGCAGCTTTACAGGGGGTCAAGAGACCCAGTACTTC | once | TRBV5-6 | TRBD1 | TRBJ2-5
CATSRDRGRDSNSPLHF | TGTGCCACCAGCAGAGATAGGGGAAGGGACTCAAATTCACCCCTCCACTTT | NA | TRBV15 | NA | TRBJ1-6
CASSPTGTDTQYF | TGTGCCAGCAGCCCAACAGGGACAGATACGCAGTATTTT | NA | TRBV7-9 | NA | TRBJ2-3
CASSPGTSGYNEQFF | TGTGCCAGCAGCCCTGGGACTAGCGGGTACAATGAGCAGTTCTTC | once | TRBV9 | TRBD2 | TRBJ2-1
CASSKGGFEGTDTQYF | TGTGCCAGCAGTAAAGGGGGCTTTGAAGGCACAGATACGCAGTATTTT | NA | TRBV7-2 | TRBD1 | TRBJ2-3
CASSWARRGPVNEQFF | TGTGCCAGCAGCTGGGCGCGGAGGGGGCCCGTGAATGAGCAGTTCTTC | few | TRBV11-2 | NA | TRBJ2-1
CASMGYSDQPQHF | TGTGCCAGTATGGGTTATAGCGATCAGCCCCAGCATTTT | NA | TRBV19 | NA | TRBJ1-5
CASSLSAAAEQFF | TGTGCCAGCAGTTTATCTGCCGCCGCGGAGCAGTTCTTC | NA | TRBV27 | NA | TRBJ2-1
CASSQGRMGYEQYF | TGTGCCAGCTCACAAGGGAGGATGGGATACGAGCAGTACTTC | NA | TRBV18 | NA | TRBJ2-7
CAISDWGQMNTEAFF | TGTGCCATCAGTGACTGGGGCCAAATGAACACTGAAGCTTTCTTT | NA | TRBV10-3 | NA | TRBJ1-1
CASRTPGQGGHEQYF | TGTGCCAGCAGAACGCCGGGACAGGGGGGTCACGAGCAGTACTTC | NA | TRBV6-4 | TRBD1 | TRBJ2-7
CSANPYTEAFF | TGCAGTGCTAATCCTTACACTGAAGCTTTCTTT | NA | TRBV20-1 | NA | TRBJ1-1
CASSPRGLPPYEQYF | TGTGCCAGCAGCCCGAGAGGACTACCGCCCTACGAGCAGTACTTC | NA | TRBV7-8 | NA | TRBJ2-7